These 3 T cell receptor beta chains share one sample of origin, sequenced in a study of T cell clones after liver transplantation. The protocol was immunoSEQ multiplex PCR, while the TCRdb copy is restricted to in-frame clones and leaves out a portion. Found here are approximately 70,000 clones, around four fifths of them singletons; the top ten hold 2.1%. The source was CD4+ T cells from blood, collected less than 50 months after liver transplant. The source of these receptors is a human patient who received a liver transplant. The graft donor may be the source of some T cells.

The rearrangement links TRBV21-1 to TRBJ1-2; the D call in the table, TRBD1, was not verified against the DNA. TRBV21-1 is recorded as a pseudogene. CDR3 length: 17 residues. The CDR3 loop is CASSKRTWDRADEGYTF. The CDR3, as DNA: TGTGCCAGCAGCAAAAGGACATGGGACAGGGCAGATGAGGGCTACACCTTC.

CDR3 loop: CASSQDRKRGGRSDTQYF. The DNA for the CDR3 is TGCGCCAGCAGCCAAGATCGGAAGCGGGGGGGCCGGTCAGATACGCAGTATTTT. This chain connects TRBV4-3 to TRBJ2-3; 10 bases map to TRBD2. Germline trimming cut 0 bases from V and 4 bases from J; bases unmatched to any gene: 10. CDR1 and CDR2 from the germline V gene are LGHNA and YSLEER. This CDR3 comprises 18 residues.

The DNA of the CDR3 is TGTGCCAGCAGCTTAACAGGGGGTTCCGTTCAGCCCCAGCATTTT. It specifies CASSLTGGSVQPQHF. This chain links TRBV5-6 with TRBJ1-5; 8 bases agree with TRBD1. With 2 bases clipped from V and 6 bases from J, the junction kept 7 bases outside the gene matches. CDR1 and CDR2 (germline): SGHDT, YYEEEE. This CDR3 spans 15 amino acids. The variable domain in full, with the rest retrieved from reference TRBV5-6 and TRBJ1-5, is DAGVTQSPTHLIKTRGQQVTLRCSPKSGHDTVSWYQQALGQGPQFIFQYYEEEERQRGNFPDRFSGHQFPNYSSELNVNALLLGDSALYLCASSLTGGSVQPQHFGDGTRLSIL.